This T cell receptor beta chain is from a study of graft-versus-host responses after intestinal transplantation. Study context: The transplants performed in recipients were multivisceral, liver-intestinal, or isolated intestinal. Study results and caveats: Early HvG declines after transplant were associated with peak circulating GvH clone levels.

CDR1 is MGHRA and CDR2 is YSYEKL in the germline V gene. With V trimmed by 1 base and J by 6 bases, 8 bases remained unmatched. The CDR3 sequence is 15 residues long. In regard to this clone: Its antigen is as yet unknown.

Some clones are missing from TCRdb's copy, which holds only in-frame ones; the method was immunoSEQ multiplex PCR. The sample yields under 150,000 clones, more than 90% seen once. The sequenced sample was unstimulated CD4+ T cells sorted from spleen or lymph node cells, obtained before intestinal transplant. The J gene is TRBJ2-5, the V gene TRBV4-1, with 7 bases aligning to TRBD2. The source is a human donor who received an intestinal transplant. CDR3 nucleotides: TGCGCCAGCAGCCAAGCCGGGGGGAACTCAAAGACCCAGTACTTC. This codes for CASSQAGGNSKTQYF.